This record covers a single T cell receptor beta chain. The germline V and J ends were trimmed by 2 bases and 10 bases, with 9 bases remaining between them. The CDR3 is made up of 11 amino acids. Germline values: CDR1 DFQATT, CDR2 SNEGSKA (reference sequence). The entry originates in a study of blood T cell repertoires in COVID-19. Overall study context: Researchers got acute and convalescent COVID-19 samples from the United States, Italy and Spain.

Per the original data handling: Reference gene primer amplification gave nucleated cell count estimates. The assay was immunoSEQ multiplex PCR, and TCRdb's table has in-frame clones only and misses some. The DNA was the basis for D and trimming; V, J and clone size are from that table. The profile shows 60,000 or so clones, roughly 80% of them singletons. Sequencing input: peripheral blood. The sequence came from a human donor in a cohort sampled during active COVID-19. The V gene is TRBV20-1, the J gene TRBJ2-1; no clear D. The chain's CDR3 is CSARLAEEQFF. Here the CDR3 DNA reads TGCAGTGCTAGATTGGCGGAGGAGCAGTTCTTC.